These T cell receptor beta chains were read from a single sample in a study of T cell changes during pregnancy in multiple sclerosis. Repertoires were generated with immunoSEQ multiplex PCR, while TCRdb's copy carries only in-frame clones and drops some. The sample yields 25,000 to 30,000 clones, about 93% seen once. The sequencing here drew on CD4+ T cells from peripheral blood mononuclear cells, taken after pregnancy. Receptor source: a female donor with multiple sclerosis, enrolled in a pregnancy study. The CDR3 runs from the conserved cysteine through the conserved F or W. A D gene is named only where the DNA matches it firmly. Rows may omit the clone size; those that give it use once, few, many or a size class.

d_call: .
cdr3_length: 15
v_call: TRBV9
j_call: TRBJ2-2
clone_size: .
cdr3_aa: CASSVAPVVTGELFF
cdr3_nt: TGTGCCAGCAGCGTAGCCCCCGTAGTCACCGGGGAGCTGTTTTTT

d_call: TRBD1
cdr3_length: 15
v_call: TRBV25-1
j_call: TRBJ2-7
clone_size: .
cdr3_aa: CASSEWTGGTYEQYF
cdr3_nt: TGTGCCAGCAGTGAGTGGACAGGGGGCACCTACGAGCAGTACTTC

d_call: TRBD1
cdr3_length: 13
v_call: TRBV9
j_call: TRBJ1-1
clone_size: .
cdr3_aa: CASTVGDRAEAFF
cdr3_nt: TGTGCCAGCACCGTTGGGGACAGGGCAGAAGCTTTCTTT

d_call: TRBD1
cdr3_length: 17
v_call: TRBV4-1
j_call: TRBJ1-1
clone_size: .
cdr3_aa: CASSQDGFLPGGTEAFF
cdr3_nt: TGCGCCAGCAGCCAAGATGGCTTCCTACCAGGGGGAACTGAAGCTTTCTTT

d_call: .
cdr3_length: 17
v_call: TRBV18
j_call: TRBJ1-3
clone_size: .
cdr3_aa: CASSPPSQKIGGNTIYF
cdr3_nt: TGTGCCAGCTCACCCCCCTCACAGAAAATCGGCGGAAACACCATATATTTT

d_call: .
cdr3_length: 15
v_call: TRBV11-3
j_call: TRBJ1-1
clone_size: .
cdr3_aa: CASSLAGQTEGAAFF
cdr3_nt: TGTGCCAGCAGCTTAGCAGGACAGACGGAAGGGGCGGCTTTCTTT

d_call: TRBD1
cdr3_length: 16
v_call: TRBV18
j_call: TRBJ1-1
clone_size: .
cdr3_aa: CASSPWDRRMNTEAFF
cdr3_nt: TGTGCCAGCTCACCTTGGGACAGGAGGATGAACACTGAAGCTTTCTTT

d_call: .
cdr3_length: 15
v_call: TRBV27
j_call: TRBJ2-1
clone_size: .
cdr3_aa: CASSLKSSAANEQFF
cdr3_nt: TGTGCCAGCAGTTTAAAAAGTTCAGCGGCTAATGAGCAGTTCTTC

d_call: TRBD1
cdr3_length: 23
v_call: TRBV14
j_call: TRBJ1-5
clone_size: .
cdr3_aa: CASSQDIGPVFTGTGLSNQPQHF
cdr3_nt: TGTGCCAGCAGCCAAGATATCGGGCCAGTATTTACCGGGACAGGCCTTAGCAATCAGCCCCAGCATTTT

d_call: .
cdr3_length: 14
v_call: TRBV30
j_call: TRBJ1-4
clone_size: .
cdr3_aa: CAWIPRGRDEKLFF
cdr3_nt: TGTGCCTGGATTCCCAGGGGCAGAGATGAAAAACTGTTTTTT

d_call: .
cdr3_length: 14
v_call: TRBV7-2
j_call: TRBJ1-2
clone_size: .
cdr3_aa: CASSAQTFNYGYTF
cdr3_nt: TGTGCCAGCAGCGCACAGACATTTAACTATGGCTACACCTTC

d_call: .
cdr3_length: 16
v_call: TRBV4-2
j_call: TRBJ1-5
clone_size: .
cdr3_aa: CASSLGGEGSNQPQHF
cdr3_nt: TGTGCCAGCAGCCTGGGGGGGGAGGGTAGCAATCAGCCCCAGCATTTT

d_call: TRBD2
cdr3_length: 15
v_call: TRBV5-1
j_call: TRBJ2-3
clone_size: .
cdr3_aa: CASSPGLEFRDTQYF
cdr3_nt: TGCGCCAGCAGCCCTGGACTAGAATTTCGAGATACGCAGTATTTT

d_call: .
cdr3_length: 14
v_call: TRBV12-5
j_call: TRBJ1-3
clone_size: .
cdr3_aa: CASGPGGLGNTIYF
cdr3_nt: TGTGCTAGTGGTCCCGGGGGACTCGGAAACACCATATATTTT

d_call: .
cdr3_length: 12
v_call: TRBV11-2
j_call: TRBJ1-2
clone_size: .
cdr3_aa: CASSLDSYGYTF
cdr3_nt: TGTGCCAGCAGCCTGGACAGCTATGGCTACACCTTC

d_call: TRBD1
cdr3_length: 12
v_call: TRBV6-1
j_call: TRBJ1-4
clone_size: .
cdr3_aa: CASRTGEEKLFF
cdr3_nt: TGTGCCAGCAGGACAGGGGAAGAAAAACTGTTTTTT

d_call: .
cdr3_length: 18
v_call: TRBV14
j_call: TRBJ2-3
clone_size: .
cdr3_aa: CASSQDHPGAVITDTQYF
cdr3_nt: TGTGCCAGCAGCCAAGATCATCCGGGTGCCGTAATAACAGATACGCAGTATTTT

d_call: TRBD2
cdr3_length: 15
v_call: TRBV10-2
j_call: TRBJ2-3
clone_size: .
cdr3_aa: CASSDWLAGGSQKYF
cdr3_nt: TGCGCCAGCAGTGATTGGCTAGCGGGAGGTTCCCAGAAGTATTTT

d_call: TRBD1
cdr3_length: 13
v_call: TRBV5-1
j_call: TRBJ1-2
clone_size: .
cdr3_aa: CASSFTGEFGYTF
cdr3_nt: TGCGCCAGCAGCTTTACAGGGGAGTTTGGCTACACCTTC

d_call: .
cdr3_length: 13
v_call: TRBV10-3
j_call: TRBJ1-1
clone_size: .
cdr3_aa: CAIRQGLNTEAFF
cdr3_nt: TGTGCCATCAGGCAGGGTCTGAACACTGAAGCTTTCTTT

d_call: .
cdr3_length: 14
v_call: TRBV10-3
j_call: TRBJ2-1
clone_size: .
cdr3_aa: CAISESEVSGEQFF
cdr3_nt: TGTGCCATCAGTGAGTCAGAAGTATCGGGTGAGCAGTTCTTC

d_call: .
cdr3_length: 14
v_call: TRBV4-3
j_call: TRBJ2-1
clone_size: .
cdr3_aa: CASSQDDSYNEQFF
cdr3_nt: TGCGCCAGCAGCCAAGATGACTCTTACAATGAGCAGTTCTTC

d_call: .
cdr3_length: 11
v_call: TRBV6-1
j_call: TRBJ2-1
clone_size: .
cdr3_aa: CASSEPGEQFF
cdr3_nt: TGTGCCAGCAGTGAGCCCGGTGAGCAGTTCTTC

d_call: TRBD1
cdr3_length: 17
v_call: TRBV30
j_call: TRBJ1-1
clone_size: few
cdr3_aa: CAWSDRQGADMNTEAFF
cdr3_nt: TGTGCCTGGAGTGACAGACAGGGGGCGGATATGAACACTGAAGCTTTCTTT

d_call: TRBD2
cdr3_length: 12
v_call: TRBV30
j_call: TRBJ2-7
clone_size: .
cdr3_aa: CAWTAAGVEQYF
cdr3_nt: TGTGCCTGGACCGCGGCGGGGGTCGAGCAGTACTTC

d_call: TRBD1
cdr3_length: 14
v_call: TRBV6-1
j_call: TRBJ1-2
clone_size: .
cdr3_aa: CASSGVGQGYGYTF
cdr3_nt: TGTGCCAGCAGTGGGGTCGGACAGGGCTATGGCTACACCTTC

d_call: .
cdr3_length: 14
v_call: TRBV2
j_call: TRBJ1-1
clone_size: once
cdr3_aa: CANPRTQENTEAFF
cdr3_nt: TGTGCCAACCCTCGGACACAGGAGAACACTGAAGCTTTCTTT

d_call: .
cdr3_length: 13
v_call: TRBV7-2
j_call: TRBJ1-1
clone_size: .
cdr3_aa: CASSLEDTGEAFF
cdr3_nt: TGTGCCAGCAGCTTAGAAGACACAGGGGAAGCTTTCTTT

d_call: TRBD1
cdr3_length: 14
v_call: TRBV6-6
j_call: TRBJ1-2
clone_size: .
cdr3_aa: CASSDRGGNYGYTF
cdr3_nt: TGTGCCAGCAGTGACAGGGGGGGTAACTATGGCTACACCTTC

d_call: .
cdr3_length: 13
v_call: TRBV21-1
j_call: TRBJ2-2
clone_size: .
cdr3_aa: CASGTSHTGELFF
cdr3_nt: TGTGCCAGCGGGACTTCTCACACCGGGGAGCTGTTTTTT

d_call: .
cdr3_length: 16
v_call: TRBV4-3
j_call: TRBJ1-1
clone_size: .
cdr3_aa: CASSQDLPGGGTEAFF
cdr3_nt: TGCGCCAGCAGCCAAGATCTGCCGGGGGGCGGGACTGAAGCTTTCTTT

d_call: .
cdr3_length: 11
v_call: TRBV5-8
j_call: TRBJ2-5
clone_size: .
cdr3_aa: CASSFYETQYF
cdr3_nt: TGTGCCAGCAGCTTTTATGAGACCCAGTACTTC

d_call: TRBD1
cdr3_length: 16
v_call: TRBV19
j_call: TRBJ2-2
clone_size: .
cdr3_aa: CASTSTGTAYTGELFF
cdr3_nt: TGTGCCAGTACTTCAACCGGGACAGCCTACACCGGGGAGCTGTTTTTT

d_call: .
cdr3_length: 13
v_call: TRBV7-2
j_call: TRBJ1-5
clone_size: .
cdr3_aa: CASSFEGEQPQHF
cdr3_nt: TGTGCCAGCAGCTTCGAGGGAGAGCAGCCCCAGCATTTT

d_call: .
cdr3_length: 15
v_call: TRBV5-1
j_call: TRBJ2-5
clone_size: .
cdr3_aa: CASSSGQSSGETQYF
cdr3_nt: TGCGCCAGCAGCTCTGGACAGAGTTCGGGGGAGACCCAGTACTTC

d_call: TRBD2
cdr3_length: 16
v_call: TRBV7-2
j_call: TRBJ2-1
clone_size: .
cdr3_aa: CASSRVAGDSYNEQFF
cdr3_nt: TGTGCCAGCAGCCGAGTAGCGGGGGACTCCTACAATGAGCAGTTCTTC

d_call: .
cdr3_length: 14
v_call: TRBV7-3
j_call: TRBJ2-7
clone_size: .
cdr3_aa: CASSFGPGEGEQYF
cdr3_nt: TGTGCCAGCAGCTTTGGTCCAGGGGAGGGCGAGCAGTACTTC

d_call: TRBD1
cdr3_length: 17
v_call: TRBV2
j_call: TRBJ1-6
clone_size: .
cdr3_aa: CARGTGGSASYNSPLHF
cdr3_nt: TGTGCCAGAGGGACAGGGGGGTCCGCGAGCTATAATTCACCCCTCCACTTT

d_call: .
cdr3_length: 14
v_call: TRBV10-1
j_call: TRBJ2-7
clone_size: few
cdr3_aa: CASSESTGTYEQYF
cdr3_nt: TGCGCCAGCAGTGAGTCGACAGGCACCTACGAGCAGTACTTC

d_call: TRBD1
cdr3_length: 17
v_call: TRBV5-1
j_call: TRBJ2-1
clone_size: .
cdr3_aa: CASSFNTGGGTYNEQFF
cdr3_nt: TGCGCCAGCAGCTTCAATACAGGGGGCGGTACATACAATGAGCAGTTCTTC

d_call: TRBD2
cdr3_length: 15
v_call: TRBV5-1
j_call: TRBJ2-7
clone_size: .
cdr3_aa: CASSLGASGTYEQYF
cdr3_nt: TGCGCCAGCAGCTTGGGGGCTAGCGGGACCTACGAGCAGTACTTC

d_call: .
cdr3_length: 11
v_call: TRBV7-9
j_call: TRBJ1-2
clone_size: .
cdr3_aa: CASSTGYGYTF
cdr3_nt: TGTGCCAGCAGCACAGGGTATGGCTACACCTTC

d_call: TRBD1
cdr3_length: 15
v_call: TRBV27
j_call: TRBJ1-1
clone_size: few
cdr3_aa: CASSLRGLKNTEAFF
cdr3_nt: TGTGCCAGCAGCCTAAGGGGGCTAAAGAACACTGAAGCTTTCTTT